This T cell receptor (beta chain) was sequenced for a study of regulatory and conventional T cells in RAG deficiency. Overall study findings and caveats: Treg unique TCR beta sequences were approximately 95-fold fewer in Omenn syndrome and CID/AS patients than controls. Shannon entropy fell and Simpson indices rose in RAG-deficient patients. Patient subsets had shorter CDR3s; Omenn Treg-Tconv overlap exceeded 80%.

Generated by immunoSEQ multiplex PCR, the TCRdb table keeps only in-frame clones and is missing some. The table lists 20,000 or so clones, roughly 87% of them singletons, with 1.4% to 1.5% in the top ten. Genomic DNA came from blood regulatory T cells gated CD4+ CD25-high CD127-low. Germline CDR1 reads SGHDT; CDR2 reads YYEEEE. This CDR3 region has 17 residues. V lost 2 bases and J lost 1; bases outside the gene matches: 4. As regards this clone: Its antigen is undetermined.

These data were also reused for a study on regulatory T cells. That study adds: The PCR used 52 TRBV and 13 TRBJ primers. Patient repertoires had restricted TRB V-J pairs and skewed V and J usage, most in Tregs.

This chain uses TRBV5-6 with TRBJ1-5, with 12 bases matching TRBD1. The specimen sequenced was Tregs sorted from blood. The sequence came from a human donor in good health. The CDR3 region has the DNA TGTGCCAGCAGCTTAGGGACAGGGGGCTCAAGCAATCAGCCCCAGCATTTT. Amino acid sequence: CASSLGTGGSSNQPQHF.